The rows below give T cell receptor beta chains drawn from one sample of a study of CD8 T cells in Susac syndrome. TCRdb redid the calling of the immunoSEQ multiplex PCR reads with MiXCR, one entry per CDR3 protein. The table shows 100,000 to 150,000 distinct CDR3 sequences, with around 94% occurring only once. Sequencing was done on a sample of CD4+ T cells from PBMCs. These receptors originate from a human donor in good health. Both conserved end residues are trimmed from each CDR3. Fields, in order: V gene, J gene, CDR3 protein.

V: TRBV7-8; J: TRBJ2-7; CDR3: ASSLEALAGVSAYEQY
V: TRBV20-1; J: TRBJ1-1; CDR3: SASRYGGNSEAF
V: TRBV19; J: TRBJ1-4; CDR3: ASRYGRGLRVEKLF
V: TRBV4-3; J: TRBJ2-3; CDR3: ASSQAGGSLADTQY
V: TRBV5-4; J: TRBJ2-6; CDR3: ASSPKESGANVLT
V: TRBV12-5; J: TRBJ2-7; CDR3: ASGWTIYEQY
V: TRBV20-1; J: TRBJ1-1; CDR3: SARDLRNTEAF
V: TRBV3-1; J: TRBJ2-7; CDR3: ASSLGHEQY
V: TRBV7-8; J: TRBJ2-2; CDR3: ASSRGGYTGELF
V: TRBV29-1; J: TRBJ2-3; CDR3: SVEGGGVPDTQY
V: TRBV6-5; J: TRBJ2-2; CDR3: ASSQTGINTGELF
V: TRBV7-9; J: TRBJ2-2; CDR3: ASSFGGQARSGELF
V: TRBV12-3/TRBV12-4; J: TRBJ1-2; CDR3: ASSQRRVLYGYT
V: TRBV6-1; J: TRBJ1-3; CDR3: ASSDNTIY
V: TRBV29-1; J: TRBJ2-2; CDR3: SVRTRRTGELF
V: TRBV11-2; J: TRBJ2-7; CDR3: ASSLRSEYGYEQY
V: TRBV6-5; J: TRBJ2-3; CDR3: ASSYSARGTSTDTQY
V: TRBV5-1; J: TRBJ2-2; CDR3: ASSPLDRDRAPGELF
V: TRBV29-1; J: TRBJ2-7; CDR3: SVGGTGWYEQY
V: TRBV7-8; J: TRBJ2-6; CDR3: ASSGVPSGANVLT
V: TRBV9; J: TRBJ1-2; CDR3: ASSVVGSLADGYT
V: TRBV29-1; J: TRBJ2-4; CDR3: SVEVSAFQY
V: TRBV20-1; J: TRBJ2-7; CDR3: SARRGTSGRGSYEQY
V: TRBV7-9; J: TRBJ2-2; CDR3: ASSPVGQHTGELF
V: TRBV7-9; J: TRBJ2-2; CDR3: ASSFYGAAGELF
V: TRBV7-2; J: TRBJ1-4; CDR3: ASSSQGTNEKLF
V: TRBV5-1; J: TRBJ2-1; CDR3: ASSLAQGMGWGGEQF
V: TRBV18; J: TRBJ1-1; CDR3: ASVKSGQTMNTEAF
V: TRBV5-1; J: TRBJ1-1; CDR3: ASSSEWRGNTEAF
V: TRBV3-1; J: TRBJ2-2; CDR3: ASSQVTDTGELF
V: TRBV19; J: TRBJ1-1; CDR3: ASSSRAATNTEAF
V: TRBV12-3/TRBV12-4; J: TRBJ2-3; CDR3: ASSLALLGRYSTDTQY
V: TRBV19; J: TRBJ1-2; CDR3: ASSPDRKRQGYT
V: TRBV7-2; J: TRBJ1-1; CDR3: ASSLVRQSNTEAF
V: TRBV24-1; J: TRBJ1-2; CDR3: ATSVGEYYGYT
V: TRBV6-5; J: TRBJ1-1; CDR3: ASKPGGPEAPEAF
V: TRBV5-1; J: TRBJ1-1; CDR3: ASSFDSGYTEAF
V: TRBV7-2; J: TRBJ2-7; CDR3: ASSLRTGGAYEQY
V: TRBV30; J: TRBJ1-1; CDR3: AWRGGQLVTEAF
V: TRBV5-1; J: TRBJ2-3; CDR3: ASSLQAAGTDTQY
V: TRBV20-1; J: TRBJ1-5; CDR3: SARGGSRDRPQH